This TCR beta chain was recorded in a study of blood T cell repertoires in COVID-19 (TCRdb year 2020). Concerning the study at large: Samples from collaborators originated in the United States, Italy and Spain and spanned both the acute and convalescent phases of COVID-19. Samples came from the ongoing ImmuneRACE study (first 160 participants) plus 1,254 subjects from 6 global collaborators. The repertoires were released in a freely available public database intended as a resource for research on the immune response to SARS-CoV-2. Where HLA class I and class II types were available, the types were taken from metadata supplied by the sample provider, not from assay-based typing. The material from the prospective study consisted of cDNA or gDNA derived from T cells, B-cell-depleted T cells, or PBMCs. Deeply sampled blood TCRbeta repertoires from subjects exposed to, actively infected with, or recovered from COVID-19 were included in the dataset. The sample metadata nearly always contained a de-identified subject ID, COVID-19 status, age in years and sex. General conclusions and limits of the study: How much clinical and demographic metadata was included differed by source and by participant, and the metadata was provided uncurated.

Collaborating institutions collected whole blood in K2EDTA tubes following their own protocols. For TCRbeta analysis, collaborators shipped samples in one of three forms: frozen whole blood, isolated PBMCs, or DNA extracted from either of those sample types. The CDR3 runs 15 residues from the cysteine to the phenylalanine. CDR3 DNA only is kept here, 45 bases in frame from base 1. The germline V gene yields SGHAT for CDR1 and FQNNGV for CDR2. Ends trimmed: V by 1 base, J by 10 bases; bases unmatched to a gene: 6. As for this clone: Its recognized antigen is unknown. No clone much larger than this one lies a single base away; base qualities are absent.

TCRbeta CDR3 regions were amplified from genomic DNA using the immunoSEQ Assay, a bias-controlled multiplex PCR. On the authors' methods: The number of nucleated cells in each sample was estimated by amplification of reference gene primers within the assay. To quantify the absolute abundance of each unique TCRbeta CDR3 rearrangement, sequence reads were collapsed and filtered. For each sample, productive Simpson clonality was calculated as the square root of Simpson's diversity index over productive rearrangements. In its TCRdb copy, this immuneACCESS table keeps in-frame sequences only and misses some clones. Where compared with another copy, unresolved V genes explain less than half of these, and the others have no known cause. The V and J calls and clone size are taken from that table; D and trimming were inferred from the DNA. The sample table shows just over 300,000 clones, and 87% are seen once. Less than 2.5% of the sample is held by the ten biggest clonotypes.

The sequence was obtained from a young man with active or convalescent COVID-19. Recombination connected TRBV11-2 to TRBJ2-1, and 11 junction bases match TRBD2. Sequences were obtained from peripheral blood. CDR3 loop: CASSLGLAGFREQFF. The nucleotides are TGTGCCAGCAGCTTAGGACTAGCGGGGTTTCGGGAGCAGTTCTTC.